This note documents a single T cell receptor (beta chain) sequence. This entry comes from a study of blood T cells in healthy people across ages. The CDR3 covers 20 residues. The germline gives CDR1 SGHRS, CDR2 YFSETQ. V was pared by 3 bases and J by 4 bases, with 25 bases of the junction left unmatched. Primed by a sample-barcoded 5' primer and a J-beta primer mix, a second PCR proceeded for 7 to 11 cycles. TCRdb recomputed calls from the 5' RACE reads with MiXCR, one row per CDR3 protein. Of about 780,000 distinct CDR3 sequences in the sample, around 50% were seen once. The chain employs TRBV5-1 and TRBJ2-7; 7 bases align to TRBD1. This receptor was identified in a man older than 75 in good health. The sample comprised blood. CDR3 amino acids: CASSSSAGTALRPTHYEQYF. The CDR3 region has the DNA TGCGCCAGCAGCTCCAGCGCCGGGACAGCTCTTCGACCAACTCATTACGAGCAGTACTTC.